Each of the 27 T cell receptor beta chains below was sequenced from the same sample in a study of T-cell memory formation after mild COVID-19. TCRdb re-called the 5' RACE reads with MiXCR, one entry per CDR3 protein. The profile shows 450,000 to 650,000 distinct CDR3 sequences, 20% to 25% of them singletons. The source material was PBMCs or a T cell subset sorted from them (not recorded which). Source of these receptors: an adult woman who had mild COVID-19 (a few samples of this study predate the infection). Cell type and time point are not known.

Notes on this clonotype: A much larger clonotype is one base distant, so this may be a read error. J is TRBJ2-7 and V is TRBV7-9; no clear D. This CDR3 is 16 amino acids long. The V gene's germline CDR1 is SEHNR and CDR2 FQNEAQ (reference sequence). The germline V and J ends were trimmed by 5 bases and 3 bases, with 20 bases remaining between them. The CDR3 DNA is TGTGCCAGCAGCCACTCAGCTTCGGTAGCAGGCTACGAGCAGTACTTC. Translation gives CASSHSASVAGYEQYF.

The gene calls are TRBV12-3 or TRBV12-4 and TRBJ1-1; the D is unclear. Between the trimmed V and J ends, which lost 5 bases and 5 bases, there was a span of 3 bases. The CDR3 spans 10 residues. CDR3 in amino acids: CASSKTEAFF. CDR3 in DNA: TGTGCCAGCAGTAAAACTGAAGCTTTCTTT.

The CDR3: CASSERQGTQPQHF. For the CDR3, the DNA is TGTGCCAGCAGTGAAAGGCAGGGGACCCAGCCCCAGCATTTT. The chain links TRBV2 to TRBJ1-5; tentative D call: TRBD1 (6 bases). CDR3 length: 14 residues. The germline V gene has CDR1 SNHLY and CDR2 FYNNEI. Trimming took 2 bases from V and 7 from J, leaving 12 bases between them.

The J gene is TRBJ2-3, the V gene TRBV18, with a tentative D call TRBD2 (5 bases). Trimming cost V 6 bases and J 1 base, with 20 bases left between them. Germline V gives CDR1 KGHSH, CDR2 LQKENI. The CDR3 consists of 17 residues. CDR3 nucleotide sequence: TGTGCCAGCTCTCCTGTAGCGATTCGACCCCGCACAGATACGCAGTATTTT. As protein: CASSPVAIRPRTDTQYF.

This clonotype was seen only a few times. This chain uses TRBV7-8 with TRBJ2-1; D tentatively fits TRBD1 or TRBD2 (5 bases each). The CDR3 is 16 residues long. Trimming removed 2 bases from V and 8 bases from J, with 19 bases in between. Germline CDR1 reads SGHVS; CDR2 reads FQNEAQ. This chain's CDR3 is CASSLKRHGDQDEQFF. The CDR3 coding sequence is TGTGCCAGCAGCTTAAAGAGACACGGGGACCAAGATGAGCAGTTCTTC. The whole variable domain, remainder taken from reference TRBV7-8 and TRBJ2-1, is GAGVSQSPRYKVAKRGQDVALRCDPISGHVSLFWYQQALGQGPEFLTYFQNEAQLDKSGLPSDRFFAERPEGSVSTLKIQRTQQEDSAVYLCASSLKRHGDQDEQFFGPGTRLTVL.

This clonotype was observed a few times. The chain has TRBV24-1 and TRBJ2-7; D remains unclear. Per the germline V gene, CDR1 is KGHDR and CDR2 is SFDVKD. Trimming cost V 5 bases and J 0 bases, with 13 bases left between them. The CDR3 runs 15 residues. The CDR3 reads CATSGLRAGSYEQYF. CDR3 nucleotide sequence: TGTGCCACCAGTGGGCTAAGGGCAGGCTCCTACGAGCAGTACTTC.

The chain is built from TRBV29-1 and TRBJ2-1, with 7 bases fitting TRBD2. CDR1 is SQVTM and CDR2 is ANQGSEA in the germline V gene. The CDR3 is 13 amino acids. After removal of 6 bases from V and 10 bases from J, the junction contained 12 bases not matched to a gene. CDR3 in DNA: TGCAGCGTGGGGGGGAAGGGCTTCTCAGAGCAGTTCTTC. Protein: CSVGGKGFSEQFF.

This clonotype has more than one count but fewer than ten. The rearrangement links TRBV6-6 to TRBJ2-3; D may be TRBD2 (5 bases). Germline values: CDR1 MNHNY, CDR2 SVGAGI (reference sequence). The CDR3 sequence is 15 residues long. Trimming stripped 2 bases from V and 4 bases from J, with 13 bases between. This chain's CDR3 is CASSYLVVGADTQYF. The CDR3 region has the DNA TGTGCCAGCAGTTACCTCGTAGTGGGAGCAGATACGCAGTATTTT.

The V call is TRBV21-1, the J call TRBJ1-1; whether TRBD1, the table's D call, matches the DNA was not checked. TRBV21-1 is noted as a pseudogene. The CDR3 is 17 residues long. CDR3 sequence reads: CASSKAQGATGRTEAFF. The CDR3 region has the DNA TGTGCCAGCAGCAAAGCACAGGGGGCGACGGGGAGGACTGAAGCTTTCTTT.

This chain connects TRBV20-1 to TRBJ2-7, with D perhaps matching TRBD2 (5 bases). V was pared by 2 bases and J by 2 bases, with 16 bases between. This CDR3 region has 15 residues. CDR1 and CDR2 (germline): DFQATT, SNEGSKA (reference sequence). CDR3 nucleotides: TGCAGTGCTAGACTGAGGGTAGGGAAGGCCTACGAGCAGTACTTC. Translation: CSARLRVGKAYEQYF.

This clonotype has a handful of counts. The V gene is TRBV6-5, the J gene TRBJ2-7; a weak D match, TRBD2 (5 bases). The CDR3 contains 11 residues. The germline V and J ends were trimmed by 8 bases and 6 bases, with 11 bases remaining between them. Germline V lookup: CDR1 MNHEY, CDR2 SVGAGI. CDR3 sequence reads: CASGRLFEQYF. The CDR3 DNA reads TGTGCCAGCGGGAGATTGTTCGAGCAGTACTTC.

The chain recombines TRBV11-2 with TRBJ2-1; no clear D gene. This CDR3 has 14 amino acids. Germline V lookup: CDR1 SGHAT, CDR2 FQNNGV. The V gene lost 1 base and the J gene lost 5 bases, with 9 bases spanning the gap. CDR3 sequence reads: CASSLVPSNNEQFF. The CDR3 coding sequence is TGTGCCAGCAGCTTAGTCCCGAGTAACAATGAGCAGTTCTTC.

The chain uses TRBV4-1 and TRBJ2-1; TRBD2 is a possible D gene (5 bases). The CDR3 loop spans 14 amino acids. V shed 5 bases and J shed 4 bases, with 12 bases lying between them. Germline CDR1 MGHRA, CDR2 YSYEKL. The CDR3 sequence is CASSSTRGYNEQFF. CDR3 bases: TGCGCCAGCAGCTCTACCCGGGGTTACAATGAGCAGTTCTTC.

This clonotype was detected only a few times. The V call is TRBV19, the J call TRBJ2-5; 8 nucleotides line up with TRBD2. The CDR3 is 17 residues long. With V trimmed by 5 bases and J by 4 bases, 15 bases remained unmatched. Per germline, CDR1 LNHDA and CDR2 SQIVND (reference sequence). CDR3 nucleotide sequence: TGTGCCAGTAGTTTTTGGGGTAGCGGGAAAGAGGGAGAGACCCAGTACTTC. Translated: CASSFWGSGKEGETQYF.

This clonotype came up a few times. The chain carries TRBV7-9 and TRBJ1-1; TRBD1 is a possible D gene (5 bases). The CDR3 runs 14 residues. Trimming took off 6 bases at V and 0 bases at J, with 11 bases between the two ends. Per the germline V gene, CDR1 is SEHNR and CDR2 is FQNEAQ (reference sequence). The CDR3 region is CASRHGQVNTEAFF. In DNA form, the CDR3 reads TGTGCCAGCAGACACGGACAAGTGAACACTGAAGCTTTCTTT. Based on the CDR3 plus reference TRBV7-9 and TRBJ1-1, the full variable domain is DTGVSQNPRHKITKRGQNVTFRCDPISEHNRLYWYRQTLGQGPEFLTYFQNEAQLEKSRLLSDRFSAERPKGSFSTLEIQRTEQGDSAMYLCASRHGQVNTEAFFGQGTRLTVV.

This clonotype was counted a few times. The chain links TRBV24-1 to TRBJ1-2; the D is unclear. Trimming pared 4 bases from V and 8 bases from J, leaving 13 bases between. Germline V gene sequence: CDR1 KGHDR, CDR2 SFDVKD. The CDR3 covers 13 residues. Written as DNA, the CDR3 is TGTGCCACCAGTGACCCGGGCCGGTTGGGCTACACCTTC. Protein sequence: CATSDPGRLGYTF.

The V gene is TRBV7-2, the J gene TRBJ2-5, with D perhaps matching TRBD1 (5 bases). V was clipped by 4 bases and J by 7 bases, with 19 bases between them. The CDR3 has 15 amino acids. Germline V gives CDR1 SGHTA, CDR2 FQGNSA. CDR3: CASSSRRISQGTQYF. For the CDR3, the DNA is TGTGCCAGCAGCTCCCGAAGGATTAGTCAGGGGACCCAGTACTTC.

The chain employs TRBV2 and TRBJ2-7; 8 positions match TRBD1. The CDR3 contains 15 residues. Germline CDR1 and CDR2: SNHLY and FYNNEI. J was trimmed by 6 bases and V by 2 bases; bases with no gene match: 9. CDR3 DNA: TGTGCCAGCAGTGAATTTGGCCAGGGGGCGGCCGAGCAGTACTTC. Translation gives CASSEFGQGAAEQYF.

This clonotype was detected only once. The chain combines TRBV5-5 with TRBJ2-1, with 9 bases fitting TRBD1. V dropped 0 bases and J dropped 12; count of bases not matched to a gene: 7. Germline values: CDR1 SGHKS, CDR2 YYEKEE (reference sequence). This CDR3 comprises 14 residues. In DNA form, the CDR3 reads TGTGCCAGCAGCTTGGGGACAGGGGATCTGGCGCAGTTCTTC. Translating gives CASSLGTGDLAQFF.

The CDR3 sequence: CASSPRTENNSPLHF. The CDR3 DNA sequence: TGTGCCAGCTCACCCCGGACGGAGAATAATTCACCCCTCCACTTT. This chain connects TRBV18 to TRBJ1-6; no definite D call. Germline loops: CDR1 KGHSH, CDR2 LQKENI. V lost 3 bases, J lost 5 bases, and 11 bases lay in between. This CDR3 contains 15 residues.

The chain joins TRBV12-3 or TRBV12-4 to TRBJ1-2; no definite D call. CDR3 length: 13 amino acids. V gave up 6 bases and J gave up 4 bases, with 12 bases separating them. The CDR3 DNA reads as TGTGCCAGCAGACGAGACACGCCCTATGGCTACACCTTC. Protein sequence: CASRRDTPYGYTF.

The chain is built from TRBV4-2 and TRBJ2-1; 14 positions agree with TRBD2. J lost 7 bases, V lost 1 base, and 6 bases had no gene match. CDR3 length equals 17 residues. Germline assignment: CDR1 LGHNA and CDR2 YNFKEQ. The CDR3 loop reads CASSQVSGLAGANEQFF. CDR3 bases: TGTGCCAGCAGCCAAGTCTCGGGACTAGCGGGAGCGAATGAGCAGTTCTTC.

The chain employs TRBV30 and TRBJ1-1; 10 bases agree with TRBD1. The CDR3 has 15 residues. The germline gives CDR1 GTSNPN, CDR2 SVGIG (reference sequence). The ends lost 1 base at V and 1 base at J; junction bases unmatched: 3. The CDR3 spells CAWSGRQGANTEAFF. The CDR3 bases are TGTGCCTGGAGTGGGAGACAGGGGGCGAACACTGAAGCTTTCTTT.

The genes are TRBV5-1 and TRBJ2-1; a possible D gene is TRBD1 (6 bases). The CDR3 runs 11 residues. V lost 5 bases and J 10 bases, leaving 10 bases between the germline ends. From germline, CDR1 is SGHRS and CDR2 YFSETQ. CDR3 residues: CASREGTEQFF. In DNA form, the CDR3 reads TGCGCCAGCAGAGAAGGGACAGAGCAGTTCTTC.

This clonotype turned up a few times. This CDR3 is CSVDVGQALQAFF. CDR3 nucleotides: TGCAGCGTTGATGTTGGACAGGCGTTGCAAGCTTTCTTT. The rearrangement links TRBV29-1 to TRBJ1-1, with 7 nucleotides matching TRBD1. J gave up 9 bases and V 3 bases, and 10 bases lay outside the gene matches. The CDR3 has 13 residues. Germline loops: CDR1 SQVTM, CDR2 ANQGSEA.

This clonotype was seen only a few times. This rearrangement joins TRBV15 to TRBJ2-7; the D gene is possibly TRBD1 (5 bases). Germline V gene data show CDR1 as LNHNV and CDR2 as YYDKDF (reference sequence). The CDR3 runs 13 residues. Trimming left V 5 bases short and J 2 bases short, with 10 bases between. CDR3 residues: CATSAQGTYEQYF. The CDR3 DNA sequence: TGTGCCACCAGCGCCCAGGGAACCTACGAGCAGTACTTC.

This clonotype was seen a handful of times. The chain employs TRBV6-2 or TRBV6-3 and TRBJ2-1, with 11 bases matching TRBD2. The J segment lost 0 bases and the V segment lost 6 bases, leaving 7 bases of the junction unmatched. This CDR3 has 17 amino acids. CDR1 is MNHEY and CDR2 is SVGEGT in the germline V gene. Written as DNA, the CDR3 is TGTGCCAGCAGAACGACTAGCGGGGCTAGCTCCTACAATGAGCAGTTCTTC. Translating it yields CASRTTSGASSYNEQFF.